This entry describes one TCR beta chain. Its target antigen remains unknown. No base qualities exist here, and no much larger clone lies one base off it. Libraries came from the immunoSEQ multiplex PCR assay. TCRdb's version of the immuneACCESS table is confined to in-frame rearrangements and falls short of the full clone set. An unresolved V gene accounts for under half of the shortfall where checked; the remainder is of unknown origin. This sample comprises 15,000 or so clones, around three quarters of them detected only once. Jointly, the top ten make up 6.5% to 10% of the sample. Repertoires were sampled multiple times during chemoradiotherapy, which allowed clonal expansion in the tumor microenvironment to be followed. The V and J ends are trimmed by 4 bases and 8 bases, leaving 11 bases between them. CDR1 and CDR2 are read off the germline V gene (reference sequence) as GTSNPN and SVGIG. There are 11 amino acids in the CDR3, from cysteine to phenylalanine inclusive. Kept here is only the CDR3 DNA, which spans 33 bases and is read in frame from base 1.

This record belongs to a study of chemoradiotherapy in HPV16-positive cancers (dated by TCRdb to between 2021 and 2023). Looking at the study overall: Functional T-cell assays on cells from a couple of HPV16-positive patients defined candidate HPV-specific T-cell clones and common TCR motifs. The study asked whether T-cell immunity against the HPV oncoproteins E6 and E7 changes during chemoradiotherapy and whether it affects survival. The candidate HPV-specific TCRs and motifs were subsequently tracked in TCR repertoires obtained from approximately 91 patients with HPV-related cancers. What the authors observed across the whole study: Expansion of candidate HPV-specific clones and E7-related TCR motifs was observed in the tumor microenvironment during treatment, whereas no such expansion was observed for non-HPV-specific T cells. In HPV16-positive patients, expansion of HPV-responsive T cells during chemoradiotherapy was associated with improved recurrence-free survival. Only a couple of HPV16-positive patients were used to derive the functional definition of HPV-specific T cells, and the survival association was reported for HPV16-positive patients.

Specimen: tumor tissue, collected from a patient who underwent chemoradiotherapy. This TCR came from a human donor with HPV-associated anogenital cancer. The chain is encoded by TRBV30 joined to TRBJ1-1, with a tentative D gene TRBD1 over 5 matching bases. The bases read TGTGCCTGGAAAAACAAGGGGGAAGCTTTCTTT. Its translation is CAWKNKGEAFF.